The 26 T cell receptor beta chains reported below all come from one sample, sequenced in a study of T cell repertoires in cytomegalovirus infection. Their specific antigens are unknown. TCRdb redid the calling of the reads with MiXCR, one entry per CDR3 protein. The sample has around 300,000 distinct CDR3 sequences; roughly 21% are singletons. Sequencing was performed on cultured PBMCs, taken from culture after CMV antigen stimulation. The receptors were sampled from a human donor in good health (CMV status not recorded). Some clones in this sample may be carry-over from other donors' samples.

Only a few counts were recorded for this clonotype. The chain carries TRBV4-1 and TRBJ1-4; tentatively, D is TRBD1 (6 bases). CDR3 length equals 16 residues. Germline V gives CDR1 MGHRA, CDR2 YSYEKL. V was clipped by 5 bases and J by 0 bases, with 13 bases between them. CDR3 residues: CASSYLQGATNEKLFF. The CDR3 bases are TGCGCCAGCAGCTATCTACAGGGAGCAACTAATGAAAAACTGTTTTTT.

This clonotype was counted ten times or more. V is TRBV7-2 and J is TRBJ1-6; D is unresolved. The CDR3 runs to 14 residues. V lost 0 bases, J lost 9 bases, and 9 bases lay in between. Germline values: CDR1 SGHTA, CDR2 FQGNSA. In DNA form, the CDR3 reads TGTGCCAGCAGCTTAGCGTTGAGGGTTTCACCCCTCCACTTT. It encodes CASSLALRVSPLHF.

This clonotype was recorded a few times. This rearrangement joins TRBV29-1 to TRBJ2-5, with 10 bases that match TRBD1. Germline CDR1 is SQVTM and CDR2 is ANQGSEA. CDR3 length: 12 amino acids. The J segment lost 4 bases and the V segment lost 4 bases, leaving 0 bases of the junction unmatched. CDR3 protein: CSVGDRGETQYF. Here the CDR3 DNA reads TGCAGCGTTGGGGACAGGGGAGAGACCCAGTACTTC.

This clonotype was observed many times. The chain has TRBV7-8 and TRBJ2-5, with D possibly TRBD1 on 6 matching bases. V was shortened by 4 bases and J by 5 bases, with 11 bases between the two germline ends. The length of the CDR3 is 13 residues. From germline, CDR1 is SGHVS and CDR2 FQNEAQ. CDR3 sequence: CASSSGVQETQYF. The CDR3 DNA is TGTGCCAGCAGCTCAGGGGTTCAGGAGACCCAGTACTTC.

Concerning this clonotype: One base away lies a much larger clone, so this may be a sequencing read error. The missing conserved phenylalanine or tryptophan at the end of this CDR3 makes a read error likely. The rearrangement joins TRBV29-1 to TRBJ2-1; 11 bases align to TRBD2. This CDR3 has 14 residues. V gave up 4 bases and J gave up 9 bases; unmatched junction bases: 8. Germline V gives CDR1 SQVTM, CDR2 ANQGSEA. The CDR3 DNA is TGCAGCGTTGGCCTACTAGCGGGAGTGGTTGAGCAGTTCATC. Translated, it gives CSVGLLAGVVEQFI.

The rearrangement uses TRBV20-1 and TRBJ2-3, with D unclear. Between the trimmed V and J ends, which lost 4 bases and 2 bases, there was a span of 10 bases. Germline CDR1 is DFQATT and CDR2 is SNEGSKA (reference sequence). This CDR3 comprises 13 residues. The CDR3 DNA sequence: TGCAGTGCTAATTTGGAGCCCACAGATACGCAGTATTTT. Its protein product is CSANLEPTDTQYF.

The DNA for the CDR3 is TGTGCCAGCAGCTTACAGGGTTACGAGCAGTACTTC. This gives the protein CASSLQGYEQYF. The rearrangement joins TRBV11-2 to TRBJ2-7; tentatively, D is TRBD1 (5 bases). CDR1 is SGHAT, CDR2 FQNNGV, per germline. V was shortened by 2 bases and J by 4 bases, with 6 bases between the two germline ends. CDR3 length: 12 residues.

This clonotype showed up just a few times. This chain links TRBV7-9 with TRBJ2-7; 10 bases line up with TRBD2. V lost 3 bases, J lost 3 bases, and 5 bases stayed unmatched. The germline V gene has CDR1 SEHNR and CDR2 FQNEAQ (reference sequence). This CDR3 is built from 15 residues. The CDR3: CASSFGSGRGYEQYF. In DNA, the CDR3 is TGTGCCAGCAGCTTCGGAAGCGGGAGGGGCTACGAGCAGTACTTC.

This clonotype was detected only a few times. The CDR3 coding sequence is TGTGCCAGCAGCTTACTGGGAGACAGGGTAAACTATGGCTACACCTTC. Residues: CASSLLGDRVNYGYTF. J is TRBJ1-2 and V is TRBV7-6; 7 bases align to TRBD1. Germline CDR1 and CDR2: SGHVS and FNYEAQ. The V and J ends lost 2 bases and 2 bases, in that order; junction bases with no gene match: 8. The CDR3 runs 16 residues.

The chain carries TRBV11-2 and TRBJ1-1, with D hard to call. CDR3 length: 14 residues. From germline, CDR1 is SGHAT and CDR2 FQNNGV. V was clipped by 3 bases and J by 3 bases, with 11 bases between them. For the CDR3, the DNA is TGTGCCAGCAGCTTGCGGTGGTCGGACACTGAAGCTTTCTTT. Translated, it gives CASSLRWSDTEAFF.

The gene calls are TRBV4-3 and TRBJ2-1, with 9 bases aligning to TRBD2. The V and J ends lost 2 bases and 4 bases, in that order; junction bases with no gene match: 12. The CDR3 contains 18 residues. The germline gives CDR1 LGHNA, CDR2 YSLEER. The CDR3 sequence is CASSQYSAGTSLYNEQFF. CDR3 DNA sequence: TGCGCCAGCAGCCAATACTCAGCCGGGACTAGCCTTTACAATGAGCAGTTCTTC.

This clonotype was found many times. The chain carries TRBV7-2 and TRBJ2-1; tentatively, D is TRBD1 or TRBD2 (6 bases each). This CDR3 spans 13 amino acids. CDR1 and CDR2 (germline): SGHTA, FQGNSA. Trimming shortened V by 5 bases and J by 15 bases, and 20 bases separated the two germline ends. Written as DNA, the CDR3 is TGTGCCAGCAGCCCTCCCAGGGTGGGGGGCACGTTCTTC. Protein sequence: CASSPPRVGGTFF.

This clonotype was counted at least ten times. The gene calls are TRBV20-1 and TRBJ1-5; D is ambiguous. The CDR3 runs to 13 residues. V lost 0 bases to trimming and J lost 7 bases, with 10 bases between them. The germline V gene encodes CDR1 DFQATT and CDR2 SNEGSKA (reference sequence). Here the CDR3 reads CSARDYKDQPQHF. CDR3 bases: TGCAGTGCTAGAGATTATAAGGACCAGCCCCAGCATTTT.

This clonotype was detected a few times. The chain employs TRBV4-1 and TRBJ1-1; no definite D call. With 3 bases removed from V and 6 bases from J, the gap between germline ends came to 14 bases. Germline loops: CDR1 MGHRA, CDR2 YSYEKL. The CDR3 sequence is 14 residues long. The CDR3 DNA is TGCGCCAGCAGCCACCTGACCGACCGATCTGAAGCTTTCTTT. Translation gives CASSHLTDRSEAFF.

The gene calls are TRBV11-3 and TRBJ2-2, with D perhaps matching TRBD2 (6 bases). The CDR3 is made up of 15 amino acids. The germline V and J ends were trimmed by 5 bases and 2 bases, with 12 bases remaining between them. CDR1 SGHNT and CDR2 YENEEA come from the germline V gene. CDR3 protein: CASSPAAGNTGELFF. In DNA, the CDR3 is TGTGCCAGCAGCCCGGCCGCGGGAAACACCGGGGAGCTGTTTTTT.

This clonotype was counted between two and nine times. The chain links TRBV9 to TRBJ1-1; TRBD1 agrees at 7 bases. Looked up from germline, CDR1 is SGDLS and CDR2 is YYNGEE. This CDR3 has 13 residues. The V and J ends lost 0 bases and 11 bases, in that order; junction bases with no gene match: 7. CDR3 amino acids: CASSVAPGGSAFF. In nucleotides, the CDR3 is TGTGCCAGCAGCGTAGCTCCAGGGGGAAGCGCTTTCTTT.

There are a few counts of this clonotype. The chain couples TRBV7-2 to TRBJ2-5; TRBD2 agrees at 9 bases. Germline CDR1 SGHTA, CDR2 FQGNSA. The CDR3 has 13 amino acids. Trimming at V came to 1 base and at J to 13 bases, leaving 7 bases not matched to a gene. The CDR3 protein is CASSLGHSSGAYF. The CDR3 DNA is TGTGCCAGCAGCTTAGGCCATTCTAGCGGGGCGTACTTC.

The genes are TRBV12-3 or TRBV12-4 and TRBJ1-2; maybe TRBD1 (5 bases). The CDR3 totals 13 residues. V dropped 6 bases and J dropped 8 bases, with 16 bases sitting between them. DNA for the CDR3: TGTGCCAGCAGGGCCATAACCCAGGGCGGCTACACCTTC. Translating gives CASRAITQGGYTF.

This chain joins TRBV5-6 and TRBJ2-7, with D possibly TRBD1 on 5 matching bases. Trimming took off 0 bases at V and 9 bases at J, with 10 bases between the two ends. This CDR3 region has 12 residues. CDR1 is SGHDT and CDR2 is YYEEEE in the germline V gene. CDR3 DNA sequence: TGTGCCAGCAGCTTGGGACAGACGGCGCAGTACTTC. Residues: CASSLGQTAQYF.

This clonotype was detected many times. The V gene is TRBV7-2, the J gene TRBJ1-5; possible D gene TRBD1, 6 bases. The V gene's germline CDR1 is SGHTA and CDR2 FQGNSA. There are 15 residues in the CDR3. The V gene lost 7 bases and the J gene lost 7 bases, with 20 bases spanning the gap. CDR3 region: CASTETGNGRQPQHF. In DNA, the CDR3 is TGTGCCAGCACCGAAACAGGGAACGGGAGACAGCCCCAGCATTTT.

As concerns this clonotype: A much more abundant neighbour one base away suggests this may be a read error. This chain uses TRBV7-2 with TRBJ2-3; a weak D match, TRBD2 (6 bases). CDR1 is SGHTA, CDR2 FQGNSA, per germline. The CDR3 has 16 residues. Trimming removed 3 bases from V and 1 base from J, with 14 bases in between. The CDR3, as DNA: TGTGCCAGCAGCTTTAATCCCGGGAGAGGCACAGATACGCAGTATTTT. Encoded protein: CASSFNPGRGTDTQYF.

The CDR3 protein is CASSYDGSYNEQFF. In DNA form, the CDR3 reads TGTGCCAGCAGTTACGATGGCAGCTACAATGAGCAGTTCTTC. The rearrangement joins TRBV6-5 to TRBJ2-1; D is unclear. Per the germline V gene, CDR1 is MNHEY and CDR2 is SVGAGI. The ends were cut back, 2 bases at V and 3 bases at J, with 8 bases in the middle. The CDR3 extends over 14 amino acids.

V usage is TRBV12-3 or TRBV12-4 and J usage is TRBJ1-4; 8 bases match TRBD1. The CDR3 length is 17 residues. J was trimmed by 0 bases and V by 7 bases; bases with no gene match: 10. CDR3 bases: TGTGCCAGCACCGATGGACAGGGCTGGGCAACTAATGAAAAACTGTTTTTT. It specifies CASTDGQGWATNEKLFF.

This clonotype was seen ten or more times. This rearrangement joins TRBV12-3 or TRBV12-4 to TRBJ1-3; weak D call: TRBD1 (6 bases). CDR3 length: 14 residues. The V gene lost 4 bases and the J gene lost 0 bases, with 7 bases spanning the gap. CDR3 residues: CASSWGASGNTIYF. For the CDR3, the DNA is TGTGCCAGCAGTTGGGGGGCCTCTGGAAACACCATATATTTT.

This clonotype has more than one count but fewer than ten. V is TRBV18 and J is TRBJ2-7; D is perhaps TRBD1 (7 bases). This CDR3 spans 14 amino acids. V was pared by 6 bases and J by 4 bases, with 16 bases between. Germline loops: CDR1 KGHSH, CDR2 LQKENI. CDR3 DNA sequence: TGTGCCAGCTCCCGGGAGACAGGGCAATACGAGCAGTACGTC. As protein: CASSRETGQYEQYV.

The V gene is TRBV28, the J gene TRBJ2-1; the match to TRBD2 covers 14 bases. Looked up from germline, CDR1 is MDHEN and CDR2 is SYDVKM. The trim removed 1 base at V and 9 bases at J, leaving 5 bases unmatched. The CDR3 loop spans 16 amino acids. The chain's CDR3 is CASSLLGTSGSSEQFF. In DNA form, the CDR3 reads TGTGCCAGCAGTTTATTGGGGACTAGCGGGAGTTCTGAGCAGTTCTTC.